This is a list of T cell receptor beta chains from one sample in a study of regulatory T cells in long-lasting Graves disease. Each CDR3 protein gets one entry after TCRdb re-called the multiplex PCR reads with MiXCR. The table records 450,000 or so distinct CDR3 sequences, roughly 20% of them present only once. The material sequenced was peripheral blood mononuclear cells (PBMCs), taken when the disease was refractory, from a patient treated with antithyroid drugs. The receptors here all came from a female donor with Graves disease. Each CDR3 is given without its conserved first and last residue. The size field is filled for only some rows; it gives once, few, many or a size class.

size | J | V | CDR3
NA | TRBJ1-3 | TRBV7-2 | ASDKQLTSGNTIY
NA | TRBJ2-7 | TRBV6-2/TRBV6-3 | ASSYSPDRVDLGYEQY
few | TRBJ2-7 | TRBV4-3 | ASSQGRGENAYYEQY
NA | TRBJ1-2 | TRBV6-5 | ASSYGIRDGYT
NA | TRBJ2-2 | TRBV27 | ASSPGRTTGELF
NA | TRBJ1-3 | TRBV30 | AWNFATGFSGNTIY
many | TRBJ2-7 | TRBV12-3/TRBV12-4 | ASSLASGMGEQY
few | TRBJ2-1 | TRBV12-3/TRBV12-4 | ASSSRLDHNEQF
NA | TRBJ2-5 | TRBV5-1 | ASSLAGRAPPETQY
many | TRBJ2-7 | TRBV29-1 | SVVSYRAYEQY
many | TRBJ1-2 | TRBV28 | ASSLDQDYGYT
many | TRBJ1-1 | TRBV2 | ASSVAGMNTEAF
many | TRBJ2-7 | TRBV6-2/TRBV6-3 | ASSPRTSGSYEQY
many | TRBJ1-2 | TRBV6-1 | ASRMDRGPDGYT
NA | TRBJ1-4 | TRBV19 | ASSVRDATNEKLF
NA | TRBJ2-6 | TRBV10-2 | ASSDIGSGANVLT
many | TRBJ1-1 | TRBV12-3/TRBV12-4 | ASSGTVDEAF
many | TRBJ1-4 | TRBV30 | AWSVQGTNEKLF
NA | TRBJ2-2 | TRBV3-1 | ASSQGPSRQENTGELF
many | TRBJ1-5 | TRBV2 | ASRLSSGEGQPQH
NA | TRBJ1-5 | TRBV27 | ASSWTGSDQPQH
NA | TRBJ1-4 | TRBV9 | ASSVYRGEGEKLF
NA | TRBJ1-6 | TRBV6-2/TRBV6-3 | ASSITQGANSPLH
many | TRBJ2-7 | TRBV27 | ASSLVGTASYEQY
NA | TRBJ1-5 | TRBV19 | ASGVSGNQPQH
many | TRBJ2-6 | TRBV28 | ASSTTGIHEVGANVLT
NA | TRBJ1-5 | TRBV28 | ASRLDRVDNQPQH
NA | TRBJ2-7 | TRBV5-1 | ASSDGTSGSVYEQY
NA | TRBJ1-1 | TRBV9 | ASSVEDIYDTEAF
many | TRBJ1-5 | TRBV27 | ASSRLGQGANQPQH
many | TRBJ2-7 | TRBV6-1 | ASSHRGSGYEQY
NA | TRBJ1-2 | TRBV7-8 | ASSLGPRDRVLYGYT
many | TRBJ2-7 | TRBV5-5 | ASSDQGRDEQY
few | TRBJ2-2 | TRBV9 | ASSTRTGSTGELF
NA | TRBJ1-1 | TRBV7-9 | ASSPRGQGDTEAF
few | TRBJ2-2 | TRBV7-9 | ASSFTTGNTGELF
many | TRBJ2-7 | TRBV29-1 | SVLRGEQY
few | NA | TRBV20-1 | SARSRVRGETQY
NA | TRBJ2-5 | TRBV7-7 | ASNHGTFQETQY
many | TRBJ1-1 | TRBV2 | ASMGARTEAF
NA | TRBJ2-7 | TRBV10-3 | ASYHGRGSGEQY
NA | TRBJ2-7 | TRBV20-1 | SASQDFGEQY
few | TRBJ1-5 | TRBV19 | ASSIDRDRGRESNQPQH
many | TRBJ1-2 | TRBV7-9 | ASRLEEGRALGYT
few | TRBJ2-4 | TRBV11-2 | ASSPGTDLAKNIQY
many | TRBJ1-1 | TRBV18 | ASSPPGGNTEAF
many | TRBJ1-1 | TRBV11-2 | ASTGALNTEAF
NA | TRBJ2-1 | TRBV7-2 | ASSLRTDDGNEQF
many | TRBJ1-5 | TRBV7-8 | ASSLGGDLRNQPQH
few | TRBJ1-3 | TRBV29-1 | SVVGGESGNTIY
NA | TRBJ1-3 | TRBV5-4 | ASSFTGGLSGNTIY
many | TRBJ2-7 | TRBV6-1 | ASSGRLAGEQGY
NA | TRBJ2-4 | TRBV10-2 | ASSETANSPTGKNIQY
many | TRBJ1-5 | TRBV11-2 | ASSLDNEALGPQH
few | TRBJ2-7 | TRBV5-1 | ASSLARGSAIWY
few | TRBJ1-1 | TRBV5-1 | ASSRDGGREAF
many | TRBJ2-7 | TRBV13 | ASSSEGLAGGRTGYEQY
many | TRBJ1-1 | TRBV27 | ASSLSGSNTEAF
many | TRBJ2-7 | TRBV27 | ASGTSGSYEQY
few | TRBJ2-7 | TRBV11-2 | ASSLGGTRGLYEQY